Presented here are 23 T cell receptor beta chains from one specimen sequenced in a study of OX40 agonist ivuxolimab in advanced cancers. Only in-frame clones appear in the TCRdb table, and some are missing; sequencing was by immunoSEQ multiplex PCR. The sample records about 68,000 clones, more than 75% being singletons. Sequencing used CD4+ or CD8+ T cells sorted from blood, obtained in a trial of the OX40 agonist ivuxolimab. Every receptor here comes from an adult with an advanced solid tumor such as melanoma, head and neck, liver or kidney cancer.

The gene calls are TRBV2 and TRBJ1-6, with a weak D call TRBD1 (6 bases). V was clipped by 6 bases and J by 7 bases, with 13 bases between them. The germline V gene has CDR1 SNHLY and CDR2 FYNNEI. The CDR3 length is 14 residues. CDR3 sequence reads: CASRGTSSNSPLHF. The CDR3 DNA sequence: TGTGCCAGCAGGGGGACATCCTCCAATTCACCCCTCCACTTT.

The J gene is TRBJ1-2, the V gene TRBV5-1; D unclear. Germline CDR1 reads SGHRS; CDR2 reads YFSETQ. V was shortened by 0 bases and J by 7 bases, with 16 bases between the two germline ends. The CDR3 spans 15 residues. The CDR3 loop reads CASSLANMGFVGYTF. CDR3 bases: TGCGCCAGCAGCTTGGCCAACATGGGATTTGTTGGCTACACCTTC.

DNA of the CDR3: TGTGCCAGTAGTATAGCACGGACCTCCTACGAGCAGTACTTC. Protein product: CASSIARTSYEQYF. The chain employs TRBV19 and TRBJ2-7; D is unresolved. From germline, CDR1 is LNHDA and CDR2 SQIVND (reference sequence). V gave up 1 base and J gave up 0 bases, with 7 bases separating them. The CDR3 length is 14 residues.

V and J are TRBV27 and TRBJ1-2; 8 bases agree with TRBD1. Per the germline V gene, CDR1 is MNHEY and CDR2 is SMNVEV (reference sequence). The CDR3 covers 16 residues. With V trimmed by 6 bases and J by 4 bases, 13 bases remained unmatched. CDR3 in amino acids: CASSLSAGGVLYGYTF. CDR3 bases: TGTGCCAGCAGCCTTTCTGCAGGGGGCGTCCTCTATGGCTACACCTTC.

This clone was found once. J is TRBJ2-7 and V is TRBV4-1; weak D call: TRBD1 (6 bases). V was trimmed by 0 bases and J by 1 base, leaving 10 bases between them. The CDR3 runs 15 residues. In germline, CDR1 is MGHRA, CDR2 YSYEKL. CDR3 in DNA: TGCGCCAGCAGCCAAGACAGGGGTTTTTCCTACGAGCAGTACTTC. Translation gives CASSQDRGFSYEQYF.

This clone is medium-sized (0.01 to 0.1%) by share. The V call is TRBV7-2, the J call TRBJ1-6; 8 nucleotides match TRBD1. Germline assignment: CDR1 SGHTA and CDR2 FQGNSA. Trimming removed 7 bases from V and 11 bases from J; junction bases left unmatched: 10. CDR3 size: 14 residues. The CDR3 spells CASTRLTGEAPLHF. The CDR3, as DNA: TGTGCCAGCACCCGACTGACAGGGGAAGCACCCCTCCACTTT.

This chain uses TRBV9 with TRBJ2-3, with D possibly being TRBD1 or TRBD2 (6 bases each). Trimming removed 3 bases from V and 7 bases from J, with 18 bases in between. Germline V CDR1 and CDR2: SGDLS, YYNGEE. This CDR3 has 15 residues. CDR3 DNA sequence: TGTGCCAGCAGCGGCGGGACAAAGTATGCCTATACGCAGTATTTT. This gives the protein CASSGGTKYAYTQYF.

The chain employs TRBV7-2 and TRBJ2-3; TRBD1 is a possible D gene (6 bases). This CDR3 comprises 15 residues. Trimming removed 2 bases at V and 5 bases at J, with 14 bases between. Germline V gene lookup returns CDR1 SGHTA and CDR2 FQGNSA. CDR3 region: CASSLYSRGGDTQYF. The CDR3 DNA follows: TGTGCCAGCAGCTTATATAGCAGGGGTGGAGATACGCAGTATTTT. Looking up the rest from reference TRBV7-2 and TRBJ2-3 gives the full variable domain: GAGVSQSPSNKVTEKGKDVELRCDPISGHTALYWYRQSLGQGLEFLIYFQGNSAPDKSGLPSDRFSAERTGGSVSTLTIQRTQQEDSAVYLCASSLYSRGGDTQYFGPGTRLTVL.

The genes are TRBV19 and TRBJ2-1; tentative D call: TRBD2 (5 bases). Germline loops: CDR1 LNHDA, CDR2 SQIVND (reference sequence). The CDR3 is made up of 17 amino acids. V lost 0 bases and J lost 0, with 12 bases in between. DNA for the CDR3: TGTGCCAGTAGTATAGAGTTCTCGGGGAGCTCCTACAATGAGCAGTTCTTC. Protein: CASSIEFSGSSYNEQFF.

V gene TRBV4-1 combines with J gene TRBJ2-5; the D gene is possibly TRBD1 (6 bases). V was cut by 4 bases and J by 5 bases, with 17 bases left in between. Germline V gene data show CDR1 as MGHRA and CDR2 as YSYEKL. This CDR3 is built from 15 residues. The CDR3 is CASSPSRGSEETQYF. The CDR3 DNA reads TGCGCCAGCAGCCCCAGTAGGGGGTCTGAGGAGACCCAGTACTTC.

The V and J genes are TRBV6-1 and TRBJ1-1; weak D call: TRBD1 (5 bases). Trimming left V 6 bases short and J 1 base short, with 15 bases between. Germline CDR1 and CDR2: MNHNS and SASEGT. This CDR3 contains 15 residues. The CDR3 nucleotides are TGTGCCAGCAGCGTGTGGGGCACAGCGAACACTGAAGCTTTCTTT. Translated: CASSVWGTANTEAFF.

The CDR3 protein is CASSSGTGGPQYEQYF. The CDR3 DNA is TGTGCCAGCAGCTCCGGGACAGGCGGGCCTCAATACGAGCAGTACTTC. The genes are TRBV7-2 and TRBJ2-7, with 8 bases lining up with TRBD1. The germline gives CDR1 SGHTA, CDR2 FQGNSA. This CDR3 spans 16 amino acids. Trimming cost V 4 bases and J 4 bases; bases outside gene matches: 12. The full variable domain, rest sourced from reference TRBV7-2 and TRBJ2-7, is GAGVSQSPSNKVTEKGKDVELRCDPISGHTALYWYRQSLGQGLEFLIYFQGNSAPDKSGLPSDRFSAERTGGSVSTLTIQRTQQEDSAVYLCASSSGTGGPQYEQYFGPGTRLTVT.

The chain links TRBV7-2 to TRBJ1-2, with D tentatively TRBD1 (6 bases). Trimming took 0 bases from V and 6 from J, leaving 11 bases between them. Germline V gene sequence: CDR1 SGHTA, CDR2 FQGNSA. There are 14 residues in the CDR3. The CDR3, as DNA: TGTGCCAGCAGCTTAGCCGGGGGGCGCAATGGCTACACCTTC. It translates to CASSLAGGRNGYTF. Combining the CDR3 with reference TRBV7-2 and TRBJ1-2 gives the whole variable domain GAGVSQSPSNKVTEKGKDVELRCDPISGHTALYWYRQSLGQGLEFLIYFQGNSAPDKSGLPSDRFSAERTGGSVSTLTIQRTQQEDSAVYLCASSLAGGRNGYTFGSGTRLTVV.

This chain uses TRBV7-2 with TRBJ2-4; D not resolved. Trimming took 0 bases from V and 5 from J, leaving 8 bases between them. This CDR3 is built from 14 residues. Germline-derived CDR1 and CDR2 are SGHTA and FQGNSA. The CDR3 is CASSLAPGQNIQYF. The DNA for the CDR3 is TGTGCCAGCAGCTTAGCCCCAGGACAAAACATTCAGTACTTC.

The CDR3 nucleotides read TGTGCCAGCAGCTTAGTGGATAATCAGCCCCAGCATTTT. Its protein is CASSLVDNQPQHF. V usage is TRBV7-8 and J usage is TRBJ1-5; D ambiguous. V shed 1 base and J shed 4 bases, with 5 bases lying between them. CDR3 length: 13 residues. Germline values: CDR1 SGHVS, CDR2 FQNEAQ.

The chain links TRBV29-1 to TRBJ2-3, with D unresolved. The germline V and J ends were trimmed by 2 bases and 6 bases, with 12 bases remaining between them. Germline V lookup: CDR1 SQVTM, CDR2 ANQGSEA. The CDR3 extends over 13 amino acids. The CDR3 region is CSVEISGPDTQYF. In DNA form, the CDR3 reads TGCAGCGTTGAAATTTCGGGTCCGGATACGCAGTATTTT.

The V and J genes are TRBV19 and TRBJ1-5, with unresolved D. The CDR3 runs to 14 residues. CDR1 is LNHDA, CDR2 SQIVND, per germline (reference sequence). Trimming pared 0 bases from V and 2 bases from J, leaving 5 bases between. The CDR3 DNA is TGTGCCAGTAGTATAGATCGGGGCAATCAGCCCCAGCATTTT. Its protein is CASSIDRGNQPQHF.

V usage is TRBV7-2 and J usage is TRBJ1-1; 8 bases map to TRBD1. CDR3 length: 14 residues. The ends lost 5 bases at V and 6 bases at J; junction bases unmatched: 8. Germline-derived CDR1 and CDR2 are SGHTA and FQGNSA. The CDR3 region is CASSPRQGYAEAFF. Written as DNA, the CDR3 is TGTGCCAGCAGCCCCAGACAGGGGTACGCTGAAGCTTTCTTT.

Only a few counts were recorded for this clone. The V call is TRBV7-9, the J call TRBJ2-7; TRBD1 agrees at 8 bases. The J segment lost 4 bases and the V segment lost 5 bases, leaving 16 bases of the junction unmatched. The CDR3 spans 17 residues. Germline lookup yields CDR1 SEHNR and CDR2 FQNEAQ (reference sequence). The CDR3 reads CASSPKTGDPRGYEQYF. CDR3 coding DNA: TGTGCCAGCAGCCCGAAGACAGGGGACCCCCGGGGTTACGAGCAGTACTTC.

This sequence joins TRBV7-8 and TRBJ1-5; 8 positions match TRBD1. Germline-derived CDR1 and CDR2 are SGHVS and FQNEAQ. V gave up 5 bases and J gave up 7 bases; unmatched junction bases: 7. CDR3 length: 14 residues. The CDR3 DNA follows: TGTGCCAGCAGCGTTACAGGGGGAACCCAGCCCCAGCATTTT. It specifies CASSVTGGTQPQHF.

In this sample, this clone turned up a few times. V gene TRBV5-5 combines with J gene TRBJ2-7; 9 bases map to TRBD1. Germline V gene sequence: CDR1 SGHKS, CDR2 YYEKEE (reference sequence). The CDR3 is made up of 15 amino acids. The V and J ends lost 5 bases and 7 bases, in that order; junction bases with no gene match: 13. This chain's CDR3 is CASRRDRDRAREQYF. In nucleotides, the CDR3 is TGTGCCAGCAGGCGTGACCGGGACAGGGCAAGGGAGCAGTACTTC.

The V gene is TRBV6-6, the J gene TRBJ2-5, with TRBD1 matching over 8 bases. This CDR3 contains 14 residues. Germline trimming cut 6 bases from V and 3 bases from J; bases unmatched to any gene: 6. Germline CDR1 reads MNHNY; CDR2 reads SVGAGI (reference sequence). The CDR3 region is CASRDHRGKETQYF. The CDR3, as DNA: TGTGCCAGCAGGGACCACAGGGGGAAAGAGACCCAGTACTTC.

This rearrangement joins TRBV7-2 to TRBJ1-1; D is undetermined. This CDR3 is 14 amino acids long. V lost 3 bases to trimming and J lost 1 base, with 9 bases between them. CDR1 is SGHTA, CDR2 FQGNSA, per germline. Here the CDR3 DNA reads TGTGCCAGCAGCTTTAGCGAGTGGAACACTGAAGCTTTCTTT. The encoded protein is CASSFSEWNTEAFF. The complete variable domain, with remaining parts taken from reference TRBV7-2 and TRBJ1-1, reads GAGVSQSPSNKVTEKGKDVELRCDPISGHTALYWYRQSLGQGLEFLIYFQGNSAPDKSGLPSDRFSAERTGGSVSTLTIQRTQQEDSAVYLCASSFSEWNTEAFFGQGTRLTVV.